This entry lists 3 T cell receptor beta chains sequenced from one sample in a study of shared clonotypes between healthy human individuals. Assay used: immunoSEQ multiplex PCR; TCRdb lists only in-frame clones, some missing. The sample lists fewer than 850,000 clones; 90% were seen once. The specimen sequenced was memory CD8+ T cells from PBMCs. Documented subset: CD45RO+ cells pooled with CCR7-negative TemRA cells. Receptors originate from a man younger than 30 in good health. Some clones in this sample may be carry-over from other donors' samples.

The chain carries TRBV7-9 and TRBJ2-3, with D uncertain. This CDR3 contains 13 residues. Germline values: CDR1 SEHNR, CDR2 FQNEAQ (reference sequence). Trimming took off 3 bases at V and 6 bases at J, with 10 bases between the two ends. For the CDR3, the DNA is TGTGCCAGCAGCTTTGGGCCACGGGATACGCAGTATTTT. As protein: CASSFGPRDTQYF.

The CDR3 sequence: CASSLREDETQYF. DNA of the CDR3: TGTGCCAGCAGCTTAAGAGAAGACGAGACCCAGTACTTC. The genes are TRBV7-6 and TRBJ2-5; D remains ambiguous. This CDR3 is 13 amino acids long. V lost 2 bases and J lost 5, with 9 bases in between. The V gene's germline CDR1 is SGHVS and CDR2 FNYEAQ. The full variable domain, its missing parts supplied by reference TRBV7-6 and TRBJ2-5, is GAGVSQSPRYKVTKRGQDVALRCDPISGHVSLYWYRQALGQGPEFLTYFNYEAQQDKSGLPNDRFSAERPEGSISTLTIQRTEQRDSAMYRCASSLREDETQYFGPGTRLLVL.

The chain joins TRBV4-3 to TRBJ2-4; D remains ambiguous. Trimming took off 0 bases at V and 8 bases at J, with 26 bases between the two ends. Germline lookup yields CDR1 LGHNA and CDR2 YSLEER. The CDR3 sequence is 19 residues long. The CDR3 region has the DNA TGCGCCAGCAGCCAAGAGATGTCGACCTTTGCTGCGTTCGCGGACATTCAGTACTTC. Its protein is CASSQEMSTFAAFADIQYF.